The source of this TCR beta chain is a study of blood T cell repertoires in COVID-19 (TCRdb year 2020). Regarding the complete study: Collaborator samples came from the United States, Italy and Spain and covered acute and convalescent phases of COVID-19. The dataset comprised deeply sampled blood TCRbeta repertoires from subjects exposed to, actively infected with, or recovered from COVID-19. Where available, HLA class I and class II types were taken from metadata supplied by the sample provider and were not determined by assay-based typing. Nearly every sample came with metadata listing a de-identified subject ID, COVID-19 status, age in years and sex. Samples were obtained from the ongoing ImmuneRACE study (first 160 participants) and from about 1,300 subjects provided by 6 global collaborators. The prospective study material was composed of cDNA or gDNA derived from T cells, B-cell-depleted T cells, or PBMCs. The repertoires were made available in a free public database intended to serve as a resource for research on the immune response to SARS-CoV-2.

The immunoSEQ Assay, a bias-controlled multiplex PCR, was used to amplify TCRbeta CDR3 regions from genomic DNA. Per the original workflow: The number of nucleated cells in each sample was estimated by amplification of reference gene primers within the assay. To quantify the absolute abundance of each unique TCRbeta CDR3 rearrangement, sequence reads were collapsed and filtered. For each sample, productive Simpson clonality was calculated as the square root of Simpson's diversity index over productive rearrangements. The source is immuneACCESS, and TCRdb retained only in-frame sequences with V and J called. Part of the clones is not carried over; for the studies checked, unresolved V genes explain less than half of this, and the remainder is unexplained. The V and J calls and the clone size are those of that table, but D and trimming were determined from the DNA. For this sample there are under 100,000 clones; around 82% appear just once. 35% to 40% of the sample comes from the top ten.

From the cysteine through the phenylalanine, the CDR3 covers 16 amino acids. Only the CDR3 part of the read is kept: 48 bases, read in frame from the first base. CDR1 and CDR2 are read off the germline V gene as MGHRA and YSYEKL. Trimmed from V: 4 bases; trimmed from J: 1 base; junction bases lacking a gene match: 7. At least ten counts were recorded for this clone. This clone's antigen is unknown. No qualities accompany the bases; no much larger clone lies one base away. In Seattle, one collaborating source enrolled patients while the infection was active and tracked those patients longitudinally over the course of disease. Collaborating institutions collected whole blood in K2EDTA tubes following their own protocols. For TCRbeta analysis, collaborators shipped samples in one of three forms: frozen whole blood, isolated PBMCs, or DNA extracted from either of those sample types. Points the paper makes about the study in general: The quantity of clinical and demographic metadata differed by source and by participant and was supplied without curation.

The receptor comes from a man in his sixties with COVID-19, enrolled during active disease. Sequencing was performed on peripheral blood. This chain joins TRBV4-1 to TRBJ2-7, and 10 junction bases match TRBD2. The CDR3 reads CASSPILAGVSYEQYF. The DNA sequence reads TGCGCCAGCAGCCCAATCCTAGCGGGGGTTTCCTACGAGCAGTACTTC.